This passage covers 16 T cell receptor beta chains from one sample sequenced in a study of blood T cell repertoires in COVID-19. Profiled with immunoSEQ multiplex PCR; TCRdb holds only in-frame clones, not every one. Of around 200,000 clones in the sample, 70% to 85% were seen once. Material: peripheral blood. All receptors come from an elderly woman with acute or convalescent COVID-19.

The V gene is TRBV5-6, the J gene TRBJ1-1; D is unresolved. This CDR3 contains 15 residues. V gave up 3 bases and J gave up 4 bases, with 16 bases separating them. CDR1 is SGHDT and CDR2 is YYEEEE in the germline V gene. The CDR3 spells CASSSTTPRGTEAFF. The CDR3 nucleotides read TGTGCCAGCAGCTCAACGACCCCCCGAGGCACTGAAGCTTTCTTT.

The chain recombines TRBV7-9 with TRBJ2-3; 8 bases align to TRBD2. The CDR3 has 16 amino acids. The V gene's germline CDR1 is SEHNR and CDR2 FQNEAQ (reference sequence). After removal of 2 bases from V and 0 bases from J, the junction contained 4 bases not matched to a gene. CDR3 sequence (DNA): TGTGCCAGCAGCTTAATATCTAGCGGGAGCACAGATACGCAGTATTTT. Translating gives CASSLISSGSTDTQYF. The whole variable domain, filled in from reference TRBV7-9 and TRBJ2-3, reads DTGVSQNPRHKITKRGQNVTFRCDPISEHNRLYWYRQTLGQGPEFLTYFQNEAQLEKSRLLSDRFSAERPKGSFSTLEIQRTEQGDSAMYLCASSLISSGSTDTQYFGPGTRLTVL.

There are a few counts of this clone. The CDR3, as DNA: TGTGCCAGCGCGGGGGGCTCGAACAATGAGCAGTTCTTC. Translated: CASAGGSNNEQFF. This chain joins TRBV6-6 and TRBJ2-1, with 8 bases matching TRBD2. The CDR3 sequence is 13 residues long. J gave up 5 bases and V 8 bases, and 5 bases lay outside the gene matches. Germline CDR1 reads MNHNY; CDR2 reads SVGAGI (reference sequence).

The gene calls are TRBV10-3 and TRBJ1-1; 11 nucleotides line up with TRBD1. With V trimmed by 4 bases and J by 4 bases, 2 bases remained unmatched. The CDR3 loop spans 14 amino acids. Per the germline V gene, CDR1 is ENHRY and CDR2 is SYGVKD. CDR3 region: CAISAGTGGTEAFF. The CDR3 coding sequence is TGTGCCATCAGTGCCGGGACAGGGGGCACTGAAGCTTTCTTT.

On this clone itself: The sample contains more than one DNA sequence encoding this CDR3. V and J are TRBV27 and TRBJ1-5, with TRBD1 identical over 10 bases. The length of the CDR3 is 17 residues. Germline V CDR1 and CDR2: MNHEY, SMNVEV (reference sequence). Losses at the gene ends were 5 bases for V and 1 base for J; bases not matched to a gene: 8. The CDR3 protein is CASSPRQGAGSNQPQHF. CDR3 DNA sequence: TGTGCCAGCAGTCCAAGACAGGGGGCGGGGAGCAATCAGCCCCAGCATTTT.

Ten or more counts support this clone. The chain is built from TRBV6-5 and TRBJ1-2, with unresolved D. The CDR3 length is 14 residues. The V end was cut by 6 bases, the J end by 7 bases, with 18 bases between. The germline CDR1 and CDR2 sequences are MNHEY and SVGAGI. For the CDR3, the DNA is TGTGCCAGCAGCCCATCGGAGAGGGTGGGTGGCTACACCTTC. It translates to CASSPSERVGGYTF.

This rearrangement joins TRBV5-1 to TRBJ1-2, with 11 nucleotides matching TRBD1. CDR1 and CDR2 from the germline V gene are SGHRS and YFSETQ. The CDR3 spans 15 residues. Losses at the gene ends were 2 bases for V and 5 bases for J; bases not matched to a gene: 5. The chain's CDR3 is CASSFGQGAMYGYTF. For the CDR3, the DNA is TGCGCCAGCAGCTTCGGACAGGGGGCAATGTATGGCTACACCTTC.

The V gene is TRBV9, the J gene TRBJ2-3; TRBD2 agrees at 8 bases. The germline V gene has CDR1 SGDLS and CDR2 YYNGEE. CDR3 length: 16 amino acids. V dropped 0 bases and J dropped 4; count of bases not matched to a gene: 7. CDR3 protein: CASSVVGAGVPDTQYF. In DNA form, the CDR3 reads TGTGCCAGCAGCGTAGTTGGAGCGGGAGTCCCAGATACGCAGTATTTT.

V gene TRBV7-2 combines with J gene TRBJ1-1; D is ambiguous. This CDR3 region has 13 residues. Germline CDR1 reads SGHTA; CDR2 reads FQGNSA. V was trimmed by 5 bases and J by 2 bases, leaving 9 bases between them. CDR3 loop: CASSTRFNTEAFF. The CDR3 DNA sequence: TGTGCCAGCAGCACACGCTTCAACACTGAAGCTTTCTTT.

The J gene is TRBJ1-3, the V gene TRBV12-3 or TRBV12-4; a weak D match, TRBD1 (5 bases). This CDR3 region has 13 residues. V lost 6 bases, J lost 6 bases, and 12 bases lay in between. The CDR3 DNA follows: TGTGCCAGCAGATCGGGACTTCCAAACACCATATATTTT. Its protein is CASRSGLPNTIYF.

The genes are TRBV7-2 and TRBJ2-3, with 9 bases fitting TRBD2. This CDR3 comprises 15 residues. Germline lookup yields CDR1 SGHTA and CDR2 FQGNSA. V lost 3 bases, J lost 1 base, and 2 bases stayed unmatched. The CDR3 is CASSFIAGGTDTQYF. For the CDR3, the DNA is TGTGCCAGCAGCTTCATAGCGGGAGGCACAGATACGCAGTATTTT.

The chain links TRBV20-1 to TRBJ1-2, with 7 nucleotides matching TRBD1. The CDR3 runs 11 residues. Looked up from germline, CDR1 is DFQATT and CDR2 is SNEGSKA (reference sequence). The V and J ends lost 7 bases and 4 bases, in that order; junction bases with no gene match: 3. CDR3 sequence: CSGRTGYGYTF. In nucleotides, the CDR3 is TGCAGTGGGAGGACAGGCTATGGCTACACCTTC.

This chain joins TRBV5-1 and TRBJ2-6, with 9 bases fitting TRBD1. CDR3 length equals 16 residues. Germline V lookup: CDR1 SGHRS, CDR2 YFSETQ. Trimming removed 3 bases from V and 4 bases from J; junction bases left unmatched: 5. The CDR3 DNA reads as TGCGCCAGCAGCTGGGGGGACAGGGCCGGGGCCAACGTCCTGACTTTC. The encoded protein is CASSWGDRAGANVLTF.

This sequence joins TRBV6-5 and TRBJ2-3, with 10 bases matching TRBD2. CDR1 and CDR2 from the germline V gene are MNHEY and SVGAGI. V trimming: 7 bases; J trimming: 3 bases; junction bases outside the gene matches: 7. This CDR3 is built from 15 residues. The CDR3 sequence: CASTAASGGTDTQYF. The CDR3, as DNA: TGTGCCAGCACGGCGGCTAGCGGGGGTACAGATACGCAGTATTTT.

V and J are TRBV30 and TRBJ2-5; 8 nucleotides match TRBD2. Trimming removed 5 bases from V and 7 bases from J; junction bases left unmatched: 3. The V gene's germline CDR1 is GTSNPN and CDR2 SVGIG (reference sequence). This CDR3 comprises 11 residues. CDR3 nucleotides: TGTGCCTGGGGGCGGGGGGCGACCCAGTACTTC. Amino acids: CAWGRGATQYF.

The sample holds a few counts of this clone. The genes are TRBV11-2 and TRBJ2-1; the match to TRBD1 covers 7 bases. Germline V CDR1 and CDR2: SGHAT, FQNNGV. The CDR3 contains 16 residues. After removal of 5 bases from V and 7 bases from J, the junction contained 14 bases not matched to a gene. The DNA for the CDR3 is TGTGCCAGCAGCCTGTCACAGGGGAATCTAAGGAATGAGCAGTTCTTC. Translating gives CASSLSQGNLRNEQFF.